This T cell receptor beta chain was sequenced in a study of T cell repertoires in cytomegalovirus infection. About the study: In public TCR beta signatures, there were indications of both CMV infection and matching HLA type. Study-level points and caveats: It was HLA-C-restricted CMV-specific TCR beta clonotypes that dominated the response ex vivo.

Comment on this clonotype: What it binds is not known.

Germline CDR1 LGHNA, CDR2 YSLEER. The CDR3 spans 16 residues. The ends were cut back, 0 bases at V and 6 bases at J, with 12 bases in the middle. TCRdb recomputed calls from the reads with MiXCR, one row per CDR3 protein. The repertoire holds tens of thousands of distinct CDR3 sequences, with 25% to 40% as singletons. V and J are TRBV4-3 and TRBJ1-6; D remains ambiguous. The TCR was taken from a human donor in good health (CMV status not recorded). Some clones in this sample may be carry-over from other donors' samples. What was sequenced was PBMCs, sequenced either directly or after in vitro stimulation (not recorded which). The CDR3 DNA reads as TGCGCCAGCAGCCAAGAAGGAGGCCTCCGTAATTCACCCCTCCACTTT. As protein: CASSQEGGLRNSPLHF.